This entry describes one T cell receptor (beta chain). This specimen belongs to a study of T cells after yellow fever vaccination. TCRdb re-called the 5' RACE reads through MiXCR, storing one row per CDR3 protein. The repertoire holds a few hundred thousand distinct CDR3 sequences, with about 17% as singletons. Germline-derived CDR1 and CDR2 are LGHDT and YNNKEL (reference sequence). V dropped 8 bases and J dropped 4 bases, with 14 bases sitting between them. This CDR3 has 13 amino acids. The receptor was isolated from a man aged 18 to 35 who received the YFV17D yellow fever vaccine. The material sequenced was PBMCs, taken before the yellow fever booster vaccination. J is TRBJ1-1 and V is TRBV3-1; D is possibly TRBD1 (6 bases). The CDR3 DNA follows: TGTGCCAGCCGTCAAGGGGGAGGCACTGAAGCTTTCTTT. Its translation is CASRQGGGTEAFF.